These 32 T cell receptor beta chains were sequenced from one sample in a study of T cell responses to AZD1222 COVID-19 vaccine. The assay was immunoSEQ multiplex PCR, and TCRdb's table has in-frame clones only and misses some. The sample lists 200,000 to 300,000 clones; approximately 93% were seen once. Sequenced here: peripheral blood, sampled on day 0 of AZD1222 vaccination. The receptors originated from an adult in good health.

The gene calls are TRBV6-6 and TRBJ1-4, with TRBD1 identical over 7 bases. V lost 0 bases to trimming and J lost 3 bases; unmatched junction nucleotides: 4. Germline CDR1 and CDR2: MNHNY and SVGAGI (reference sequence). The CDR3 covers 16 residues. The CDR3 protein is CASSYSRDSSNEKLFF. CDR3 nucleotide sequence: TGTGCCAGCAGTTACTCGAGGGACAGCTCTAATGAAAAACTGTTTTTT.

This sequence joins TRBV10-3 and TRBJ2-1, with TRBD1 matching over 9 bases. The CDR3 is 15 residues long. The V segment lost 6 bases and the J segment 5 bases; nucleotides outside the gene matches: 8. CDR1 and CDR2 from the germline V gene are ENHRY and SYGVKD. The CDR3 spells CAIRTGTGRNNEQFF. The CDR3 nucleotides are TGTGCCATCAGAACCGGGACAGGGCGTAACAATGAGCAGTTCTTC.

The chain recombines TRBV6-6 with TRBJ2-5; 8 nucleotides match TRBD2. Unmatched junction bases numbered 6, after V lost 4 bases and J lost 2 bases. The CDR3 is 15 amino acids. Germline V gene sequence: CDR1 MNHNY, CDR2 SVGAGI (reference sequence). The CDR3 DNA reads TGTGCCAGCAGTTTCGGGAGGGCCAGGCAAGAGACCCAGTACTTC. Its protein product is CASSFGRARQETQYF.

The V gene is TRBV2, the J gene TRBJ1-6; no clear D gene. This CDR3 has 12 amino acids. CDR1 and CDR2 (germline): SNHLY, FYNNEI. Trimming cost V 5 bases and J 10 bases, with 9 bases left between them. Here the CDR3 reads CASSRALSPLHF. The CDR3 DNA sequence: TGTGCCAGCAGTCGGGCCCTCTCACCCCTCCACTTT.

The genes are TRBV5-8 and TRBJ1-5; D not resolved. V dropped 3 bases and J dropped 8 bases, with 6 bases sitting between them. This CDR3 has 11 amino acids. Germline V CDR1 and CDR2: SGHTS, YDEGEE. The CDR3 nucleotides read TGTGCCAGCAGCTCCCCGGAGCCCCAGCATTTT. This translates into CASSSPEPQHF.

V usage is TRBV4-1 and J usage is TRBJ1-3; TRBD1 aligns across 9 bases. With 3 bases clipped from V and 1 base from J, the junction kept 4 bases outside the gene matches. From germline, CDR1 is MGHRA and CDR2 YSYEKL. This CDR3 has 16 residues. The CDR3 loop reads CASSQPGTGSGNTIYF. For the CDR3, the DNA is TGCGCCAGCAGCCAGCCTGGGACAGGGTCTGGAAACACCATATATTTT.

The chain uses TRBV2 and TRBJ2-7, with 9 bases matching TRBD1. With V trimmed by 3 bases and J by 6 bases, 12 bases remained unmatched. Germline V lookup: CDR1 SNHLY, CDR2 FYNNEI. The CDR3 spans 16 residues. The CDR3 DNA reads as TGTGCCAGCAGTGATCGGGTGACAGGGGGTTGGGTCGAGCAGTACTTC. Translating gives CASSDRVTGGWVEQYF. Full variable domain (rest looked up from reference TRBV2 and TRBJ2-7): EPEVTQTPSHQVTQMGQEVILRCVPISNHLYFYWYRQILGQKVEFLVSFYNNEISEKSEIFDDQFSVERPDGSNFTLKIRSTKLEDSAMYFCASSDRVTGGWVEQYFGPGTRLTVT.

This rearrangement joins TRBV18 to TRBJ2-5; weak D call: TRBD1 (5 bases). CDR3 length equals 13 residues. Germline V gene sequence: CDR1 KGHSH, CDR2 LQKENI. Trimming removed 3 bases at V and 1 base at J, with 6 bases between. The CDR3 protein is CASSPDIQETQYF. In DNA form, the CDR3 reads TGTGCCAGCTCACCGGACATCCAAGAGACCCAGTACTTC.

The count of this clone is one. The chain combines TRBV2 with TRBJ1-4; D is ambiguous. CDR1 and CDR2 from the germline V gene are SNHLY and FYNNEI. V shed 10 bases and J shed 3 bases, with 12 bases lying between them. The CDR3 extends over 13 amino acids. CDR3: CATAENANEKLFF. CDR3 coding DNA: TGTGCCACCGCGGAAAACGCTAATGAAAAACTGTTTTTT. Full variable domain (remainder filled in from reference TRBV2 and TRBJ1-4): EPEVTQTPSHQVTQMGQEVILRCVPISNHLYFYWYRQILGQKVEFLVSFYNNEISEKSEIFDDQFSVERPDGSNFTLKIRSTKLEDSAMYFCATAENANEKLFFGSGTQLSVL.

The DNA of the CDR3 is TGTGCCACCAGCCCGGACAGGGGGCTATATTCACCCCTCCACTTT. Encoded protein: CATSPDRGLYSPLHF. The chain is built from TRBV15 and TRBJ1-6, with TRBD1 identical over 11 bases. Germline V gives CDR1 LNHNV, CDR2 YYDKDF (reference sequence). Unmatched junction bases numbered 5, after V lost 5 bases and J lost 8 bases. CDR3 length: 15 amino acids.

The chain is built from TRBV15 and TRBJ1-2; D is undetermined. Germline CDR1 reads LNHNV; CDR2 reads YYDKDF (reference sequence). The CDR3 loop spans 14 amino acids. V lost 0 bases and J lost 4, with 9 bases in between. The CDR3 spells CATSRDLIVYGYTF. The CDR3 DNA is TGTGCCACCAGCAGAGATCTGATAGTCTATGGCTACACCTTC.

The chain couples TRBV30 to TRBJ2-7; 9 positions agree with TRBD2. Looked up from germline, CDR1 is GTSNPN and CDR2 is SVGIG (reference sequence). The V gene end was trimmed by 2 bases and the J gene end by 3 bases; junction bases not matched to a gene: 5. This CDR3 is 14 amino acids long. CDR3 nucleotides: TGTGCCTGGAGTTTCGTAGCGGGAGACTACGAGCAGTACTTC. As protein: CAWSFVAGDYEQYF. The full variable domain, rest sourced from reference TRBV30 and TRBJ2-7, is SQTIHQWPATLVQPVGSPLSLECTVEGTSNPNLYWYRQAAGRGLQLLFYSVGIGQISSEVPQNLSASRPQDRQFILSSKKLLLSDSGFYLCAWSFVAGDYEQYFGPGTRLTVT.

To note about this clone: Given the absence of the conserved phenylalanine or tryptophan at the CDR3 end, a read error is likely. The limits of the CDR3 on the DNA are not certain, so only TCRdb's listed CDR3 is given. The chain employs TRBV23-1 and TRBJ2-7; the table's D call TRBD1 went unverified against the DNA. TRBV23-1 is given ORF status, its function remaining uncertain. The CDR3 is made up of 10 amino acids, end residues included. The CDR3 sequence: CASITGGSGL.

The V gene is TRBV2, the J gene TRBJ2-5; 7 bases are shared with TRBD2. The CDR3 sequence is 14 residues long. Trimming at V came to 8 bases and at J to 7 bases, leaving 13 bases not matched to a gene. In germline, CDR1 is SNHLY, CDR2 FYNNEI. DNA for the CDR3: TGTGCCAGCGCCCAGACTAGCACCCGGGGGACCCAGTACTTC. This translates into CASAQTSTRGTQYF.

A remark on this clone: In the same sample, other DNA sequences code for this CDR3. The rearrangement joins TRBV5-1 to TRBJ2-7, with no clear D. From germline, CDR1 is SGHRS and CDR2 YFSETQ. CDR3 length equals 15 residues. The V gene lost 0 bases and the J gene lost 0 bases, with 10 bases spanning the gap. CDR3: CASSLAPGSSYEQYF. CDR3 coding DNA: TGCGCCAGCAGCTTGGCGCCCGGAAGCTCCTACGAGCAGTACTTC.

The V call is TRBV5-1, the J call TRBJ1-1, with D possibly matching TRBD1 (5 bases). Germline CDR1 is SGHRS and CDR2 is YFSETQ. The V end was cut by 8 bases, the J end by 1 base, with 18 bases between. The CDR3 loop spans 15 amino acids. In nucleotides, the CDR3 is TGCGCCAGACCAGGGCTAAGGGGCCGGAACACTGAAGCTTTCTTT. Its protein is CARPGLRGRNTEAFF.

The chain links TRBV7-8 to TRBJ1-5; D is ambiguous. Trimming took 1 base from V and 7 from J, leaving 8 bases between them. Germline V gene data show CDR1 as SGHVS and CDR2 as FQNEAQ. The CDR3 runs 13 residues. The CDR3 here is CASSLGGWQPQHF. The CDR3 nucleotides read TGTGCCAGCAGCTTAGGGGGTTGGCAGCCCCAGCATTTT.

The rearrangement uses TRBV27 and TRBJ2-6; no clear D gene. V shed 6 bases and J shed 0 bases, with 12 bases lying between them. Germline lookup yields CDR1 MNHEY and CDR2 SMNVEV (reference sequence). The CDR3 is 16 amino acids. CDR3 residues: CASSQNFDSGANVLTF. DNA of the CDR3: TGTGCCAGCAGCCAGAATTTTGACTCTGGGGCCAACGTCCTGACTTTC.

The chain is built from TRBV4-1 and TRBJ1-5; no reliable D call. The germline CDR1 and CDR2 sequences are MGHRA and YSYEKL. The CDR3 is 13 amino acids. V lost 2 bases, J lost 5 bases, and 7 bases lay in between. CDR3 amino acids: CASSQLSDQPQHF. The DNA of the CDR3 is TGCGCCAGCAGCCAACTTTCGGATCAGCCCCAGCATTTT.

V and J are TRBV3-1 (or the pseudogene TRBV3-2) and TRBJ1-1; 9 nucleotides agree with TRBD1. The V segment lost 2 bases and the J segment 6 bases; nucleotides outside the gene matches: 10. This CDR3 region has 16 residues. Germline V gene data show CDR1 as LGHDT and CDR2 as YNNKEL (reference sequence). The CDR3 nucleotides are TGTGCCAGCAGCCAAAGGGGGGCACAGGGGGCGTCTGAAGCTTTCTTT. It codes for CASSQRGAQGASEAFF.

The chain combines TRBV5-1 with TRBJ2-1, with D perhaps TRBD2 (7 bases). This CDR3 region has 16 residues. V shed 0 bases and J shed 0 bases, with 10 bases lying between them. Germline values: CDR1 SGHRS, CDR2 YFSETQ. This CDR3 reads CASSLAGGTSYNEQFF. The CDR3 DNA sequence: TGCGCCAGCAGCTTGGCGGGGGGCACCTCCTACAATGAGCAGTTCTTC.

This sequence joins TRBV6-5 and TRBJ1-1; TRBD1 agrees at 7 bases. Germline V gene data show CDR1 as MNHEY and CDR2 as SVGAGI. This CDR3 spans 14 amino acids. J was trimmed by 10 bases and V by 4 bases; bases with no gene match: 12. The CDR3 loop reads CASSSRQGEVIAFF. In DNA, the CDR3 is TGTGCCAGCAGTTCCAGACAGGGCGAGGTGATAGCTTTCTTT.

This chain uses TRBV2 with TRBJ1-2; D not certain. Trimming left V 6 bases short and J 0 bases short, with 11 bases between. This CDR3 is 14 amino acids long. Germline V CDR1 and CDR2: SNHLY, FYNNEI. CDR3 sequence reads: CASREHRANYGYTF. The CDR3 DNA reads TGTGCCAGCAGAGAACACCGAGCTAACTATGGCTACACCTTC.

This clone has a handful of counts. The rearrangement joins TRBV7-3 to TRBJ1-1; the D is unclear. Trimming pared 3 bases from V and 1 base from J, leaving 9 bases between. The CDR3 length is 14 residues. The V gene's germline CDR1 is SGHTA and CDR2 FQGTGA. CDR3 residues: CASSLRHGNTEAFF. The DNA for the CDR3 is TGTGCCAGCAGCTTGCGACACGGGAACACTGAAGCTTTCTTT.

The chain employs TRBV5-1 and TRBJ1-5, with TRBD1 matching over 7 bases. Looked up from germline, CDR1 is SGHRS and CDR2 is YFSETQ. The V gene end was trimmed by 1 base and the J gene end by 7 bases; junction bases not matched to a gene: 5. CDR3 length: 14 residues. The CDR3 nucleotides are TGCGCCAGCAGCTTGACAGGGGTAGGGCAGCCCCAGCATTTT. Translation gives CASSLTGVGQPQHF.

The gene calls are TRBV5-8 and TRBJ1-5; 8 nucleotides match TRBD1. CDR1 and CDR2 (germline): SGHTS, YDEGEE. The ends lost 4 bases at V and 4 bases at J; junction bases unmatched: 4. The CDR3 contains 14 residues. This CDR3 reads CASSPRTGNQPQHF. The CDR3 DNA follows: TGTGCCAGCAGCCCGCGGACAGGGAATCAGCCCCAGCATTTT. Combining the CDR3 with reference TRBV5-8 and TRBJ1-5 gives the whole variable domain EAGVTQSPTHLIKTRGQQATLRCSPISGHTSVYWYQQALGLGLQFLLWYDEGEERNRGNFPPRFSGRQFPNYSSELNVNALELEDSALYLCASSPRTGNQPQHFGDGTRLSIL.

The V gene is TRBV19, the J gene TRBJ1-6; no firm D call. Trimming stripped 6 bases from V and 8 bases from J, with 20 bases between. CDR1 and CDR2 from the germline V gene are LNHDA and SQIVND (reference sequence). This CDR3 comprises 16 residues. Here the CDR3 reads CASRRTEIVPDSPLHF. CDR3 DNA: TGTGCCAGTAGAAGGACCGAAATTGTACCGGATTCACCCCTCCACTTT.

The chain employs TRBV20-1 and TRBJ2-7, with TRBD2 matching 12 bases. The CDR3 runs to 14 residues. J was trimmed by 4 bases and V by 3 bases; bases with no gene match: 4. CDR1 is DFQATT, CDR2 SNEGSKA, per germline (reference sequence). The CDR3 region is CSASPTSGRYEQYF. CDR3 DNA sequence: TGCAGTGCTAGTCCCACTAGCGGGAGGTACGAGCAGTACTTC.

This clone was found a few times. The gene calls are TRBV2 and TRBJ1-3, with D uncertain. Germline-derived CDR1 and CDR2 are SNHLY and FYNNEI. V lost 7 bases, J lost 1 base, and 8 bases lay in between. This CDR3 comprises 13 residues. The DNA of the CDR3 is TGTGCCAGCACCCGAGAGTCTGGAAACACCATATATTTT. Translating it yields CASTRESGNTIYF.

This clone showed up just once. The chain carries TRBV11-1 and TRBJ2-7, with 10 bases identical to TRBD2. The ends lost 0 bases at V and 2 bases at J; junction bases unmatched: 13. Germline V gene data show CDR1 as SGHAT and CDR2 as FQDESV (reference sequence). This CDR3 region has 19 residues. The CDR3 DNA sequence: TGTGCCAGCAGCTTAGCTCCTTATCCCACTAGCGGGAAGGCCTACGAGCAGTACTTC. Protein sequence: CASSLAPYPTSGKAYEQYF.

The V and J genes are TRBV19 and TRBJ2-3; D may be TRBD1 (5 bases). The V end was cut by 7 bases, the J end by 2 bases, with 16 bases between. CDR3 length equals 15 residues. The germline gives CDR1 LNHDA, CDR2 SQIVND (reference sequence). CDR3 sequence (DNA): TGTGCCAGTAATATCAGGGTCCGCTCCACAGATACGCAGTATTTT. Translating it yields CASNIRVRSTDTQYF.

The rearrangement uses TRBV9 and TRBJ2-3; 8 bases are a match to TRBD2. Losses at the gene ends were 2 bases for V and 1 base for J; bases not matched to a gene: 0. The CDR3 is 14 amino acids. Germline V CDR1 and CDR2: SGDLS, YYNGEE. The CDR3 is CASSVSGGTDTQYF. Written as DNA, the CDR3 is TGTGCCAGCAGCGTTAGCGGGGGCACAGATACGCAGTATTTT.